Below, one T cell receptor beta chain is given with its context. The CDR3 has 15 residues. Germline lookup yields CDR1 MGHRA and CDR2 YSYEKL. Trimming left V 1 base short and J 3 bases short, with 12 bases between. This sample is part of a study of regulatory T cells in long-lasting Graves disease. Researchers made TCR beta libraries by using iRepertoire HTBI primers and running Arm-PCR on CDR3 regions. TCRdb reanalysed the multiplex PCR reads using MiXCR and keeps one entry per CDR3 protein. The sample includes 450,000 to 600,000 distinct CDR3 sequences, 15% to 20% seen only once; the top ten take more than 10%. This sample's time point: newly diagnosed GD, antithyroid drugs for less than 3 months. RNA from PBMCs was the source of the TCR library. This sample was shared with a second study, whose subject was T cells in Graves' hyperthyroidism and ophthalmopathy.

This sequence was found in a man aged 35 to 55 with Graves disease. Source: peripheral blood mononuclear cells (PBMCs), taken at new diagnosis, from a patient treated with antithyroid drugs. The rearrangement links TRBV4-1 to TRBJ1-2; D uncertain. Here the CDR3 DNA reads TGCGCCAGCAGCCAAGTCCTGGCGGAAGACTATGGCTACACCTTC. This encodes CASSQVLAEDYGYTF.